This TCR beta chain was profiled in a study of shared clonotypes between healthy human individuals. Regarding this clone: The antigen is unknown. A much larger clone is a single base away; this may be a read error.

Over several immunoSEQ plates, each subset's genomic DNA was distributed in even portions. The data were produced by immunoSEQ multiplex PCR, yet TCRdb's version contains in-frame clones alone and is incomplete. Among under 150,000 clones listed, around two thirds were seen once. Study-wide findings and caveats: Rarefaction analysis demonstrated incomplete sorted-subset sequencing notwithstanding large depth. How much donors shared clonotypes was expected to be affected by sequencing depth. Estimated richness was generally greater in naive than memory subsets.

Trimming left V 6 bases short and J 4 bases short, with 12 bases between. The CDR3 loop spans 13 amino acids. The V gene's germline CDR1 is MGHDK and CDR2 SYGVNS. The sequenced sample was memory CD8+ T cells sorted from blood. Described subset: CD45RO+ cells pooled with CCR7-negative TemRA cells. The genes are TRBV25-1 and TRBJ1-1; perhaps TRBD1 as D (5 bases). This TCR derives from a woman in her 30s in good health. Written as DNA, the CDR3 is TGTGCCAGCAGGCTACTCGGGGGCACTGAAGCTTTCTTT. Translating gives CASRLLGGTEAFF.